These 24 T cell receptor beta chains were all obtained from the same sample, sequenced in a study of T cell responses to AZD1222 COVID-19 vaccine. The method was immunoSEQ multiplex PCR; TCRdb's version includes in-frame clones alone and lacks a portion of them. The sample includes approximately 97,000 clones, roughly nine tenths seen only once; the top ten take approximately 5.1%. The sample in question was peripheral blood, obtained on day 0 of AZD1222 vaccination. The source of these receptors is an adult in good health.

The V call is TRBV7-9, the J call TRBJ2-3, with 9 positions matching TRBD2. Per germline, CDR1 SEHNR and CDR2 FQNEAQ (reference sequence). With 1 base clipped from V and 1 base from J, the junction kept 6 bases outside the gene matches. The CDR3 sequence is 17 residues long. In DNA, the CDR3 is TGTGCCAGCAGCTTAGGATCACTAGCGGGCGGCACAGATACGCAGTATTTT. It translates to CASSLGSLAGGTDTQYF.

V gene TRBV19 combines with J gene TRBJ1-5; D remains unclear. V lost 7 bases, J lost 2 bases, and 9 bases lay in between. In germline, CDR1 is LNHDA, CDR2 SQIVND (reference sequence). This CDR3 spans 13 amino acids. The CDR3 region is CASTFQGNQPQHF. CDR3 DNA sequence: TGTGCCAGTACGTTCCAGGGCAATCAGCCCCAGCATTTT. The variable domain in full, completed from reference TRBV19 and TRBJ1-5, reads DGGITQSPKYLFRKEGQNVTLSCEQNLNHDAMYWYRQDPGQGLRLIYYSQIVNDFQKGDIAEGYSVSREKKESFPLTVTSAQKNPTAFYLCASTFQGNQPQHFGDGTRLSIL.

This clone rates as medium-sized. The chain links TRBV5-4 to TRBJ2-7, with unresolved D. The CDR3 is 11 residues long. Germline V gene sequence: CDR1 SGHNT, CDR2 YYREEE (reference sequence). With 8 bases removed from V and 0 bases from J, the gap between germline ends came to 6 bases. CDR3 sequence: CASVCSYEQYF. The CDR3 DNA sequence: TGTGCCAGTGTGTGCTCCTACGAGCAGTACTTC. The full variable domain, its missing parts supplied by reference TRBV5-4 and TRBJ2-7, is ETGVTQSPTHLIKTRGQQVTLRCSSQSGHNTVSWYQQALGQGPQFIFQYYREEENGRGNFPPRFSGLQFPNYSSELNVNALELDDSALYLCASVCSYEQYFGPGTRLTVT.

The chain carries TRBV7-9 and TRBJ1-1; D is ambiguous. V was trimmed by 1 base and J by 5 bases, leaving 11 bases between them. Germline CDR1 SEHNR, CDR2 FQNEAQ (reference sequence). This CDR3 region has 14 residues. DNA for the CDR3: TGTGCCAGCAGCTTAGGGTGGAGCGGGACTGAAGCTTTCTTT. Protein: CASSLGWSGTEAFF.

This chain uses TRBV30 with TRBJ2-4; D gene unclear. Trimming left V 4 bases short and J 0 bases short, with 10 bases between. Germline CDR1 GTSNPN, CDR2 SVGIG (reference sequence). CDR3 size: 14 residues. The CDR3 loop is CAWNNRLAKNIQYF. The CDR3 region has the DNA TGTGCCTGGAATAACAGACTAGCCAAAAACATTCAGTACTTC.

This sequence joins TRBV19 and TRBJ1-1; a possible D gene is TRBD1 (6 bases). Germline CDR1 reads LNHDA; CDR2 reads SQIVND (reference sequence). V was pared by 3 bases and J by 2 bases, with 10 bases between. The CDR3 extends over 14 amino acids. CDR3 DNA: TGTGCCAGTAGTATGGAGGGGGTTAACACTGAAGCTTTCTTT. This codes for CASSMEGVNTEAFF.

V and J are TRBV6-1 and TRBJ1-5; D perhaps matches TRBD1 (6 bases). Germline assignment: CDR1 MNHNS and CDR2 SASEGT. The V end lost 1 base, the J end lost 7 bases, and 11 bases lay between the germline ends. The CDR3 runs 14 residues. In nucleotides, the CDR3 is TGTGCCAGCAGTGAAGGGAGGGGGGCCCAGCCCCAGCATTTT. This encodes CASSEGRGAQPQHF.

The chain links TRBV28 to TRBJ2-7, with D hard to call. This CDR3 is 10 amino acids long. Germline V gives CDR1 MDHEN, CDR2 SYDVKM. V lost 9 bases and J lost 4, with 7 bases in between. The CDR3 DNA reads as TGTGCCAGTAGTCGGTACGAGCAGTACTTC. Translated, it gives CASSRYEQYF.

There are a few counts of this clone. The sample has other DNA sequences that encode this CDR3 too. The chain links TRBV2 to TRBJ2-7, with TRBD1 as a possible D gene (6 bases). The CDR3 runs to 17 residues. Germline V gene data show CDR1 as SNHLY and CDR2 as FYNNEI. V lost 2 bases to trimming and J lost 1 base, with 18 bases between them. In nucleotides, the CDR3 is TGTGCCAGCAGTGAAATGTTGGGGGCGGCGGAATCCTACGAGCAGTACTTC. The encoded protein is CASSEMLGAAESYEQYF. Filled out from reference TRBV2 and TRBJ2-7, the complete variable domain reads EPEVTQTPSHQVTQMGQEVILRCVPISNHLYFYWYRQILGQKVEFLVSFYNNEISEKSEIFDDQFSVERPDGSNFTLKIRSTKLEDSAMYFCASSEMLGAAESYEQYFGPGTRLTVT.

This chain links TRBV15 with TRBJ1-3, with TRBD1 as a possible D gene (5 bases). Germline values: CDR1 LNHNV, CDR2 YYDKDF (reference sequence). V was trimmed by 2 bases and J by 0 bases, leaving 14 bases between them. The CDR3 totals 17 residues. The CDR3 bases are TGTGCCACCAGCAGATTACGGGGCTCAGGCTCTGGAAACACCATATATTTT. This translates into CATSRLRGSGSGNTIYF.

This chain connects TRBV7-9 to TRBJ2-3, with TRBD2 matching 10 bases. The CDR3 contains 16 residues. Germline V CDR1 and CDR2: SEHNR, FQNEAQ (reference sequence). Trimming cost V 5 bases and J 4 bases; bases outside gene matches: 9. CDR3 DNA: TGTGCCAGCAGCCCAGGACTAGCGGTGGGGCCAGATACGCAGTATTTT. Translation gives CASSPGLAVGPDTQYF.

V and J are TRBV27 and TRBJ1-1; tentatively, D is TRBD1 (6 bases). Trimming pared 5 bases from V and 1 base from J, leaving 8 bases between. The CDR3 is 13 residues long. Germline values: CDR1 MNHEY, CDR2 SMNVEV (reference sequence). This CDR3 reads CASSVRGNTEAFF. The CDR3 nucleotides read TGTGCCAGCAGTGTCAGGGGGAACACTGAAGCTTTCTTT.

The CDR3 DNA reads as TGTGCCAGTAGTGCCTTCGATGAGCAGTTCTTC. Translated: CASSAFDEQFF. This sequence joins TRBV19 and TRBJ2-1, with unresolved D. CDR3 size: 11 residues. V gave up 5 bases and J gave up 8 bases, with 7 bases separating them. CDR1 is LNHDA, CDR2 SQIVND, per germline (reference sequence).

V and J are TRBV6-5 and TRBJ1-1; D is undetermined. The V and J ends lost 0 bases and 10 bases respectively, with 15 bases between them. The CDR3 length is 14 residues. Germline V CDR1 and CDR2: MNHEY, SVGAGI. CDR3 residues: CASSYSSSIKGAFF. Written as DNA, the CDR3 is TGTGCCAGCAGTTACTCGAGCAGCATCAAGGGAGCTTTCTTT.

By proportion, this clone is medium-sized. V and J are TRBV3-1 (or the pseudogene TRBV3-2) and TRBJ2-7; D unclear. The V end was cut by 0 bases, the J end by 9 bases, with 12 bases between. The V gene's germline CDR1 is LGHDT and CDR2 YNNKEL (reference sequence). CDR3 size: 13 residues. The CDR3 sequence is CASSQDSQRRQYF. As DNA, the CDR3 is TGTGCCAGCAGCCAAGATTCCCAGAGACGGCAGTACTTC.

The chain joins TRBV28 to TRBJ1-4; D is perhaps TRBD1 (5 bases). Trimming cost V 5 bases and J 6 bases, with 10 bases left between them. Looked up from germline, CDR1 is MDHEN and CDR2 is SYDVKM. CDR3 length: 13 residues. CDR3 protein: CASSDSLDEKLFF. Here the CDR3 DNA reads TGTGCCAGCAGTGACAGTTTGGATGAAAAACTGTTTTTT.

The table lists this clone with a few counts. The chain is built from TRBV5-1 and TRBJ2-1; 8 bases are shared with TRBD2. The V gene end was trimmed by 0 bases and the J gene end by 5 bases; junction bases not matched to a gene: 7. From germline, CDR1 is SGHRS and CDR2 YFSETQ. The CDR3 has 16 amino acids. CDR3 in DNA: TGCGCCAGCAGCTTGGTGGGGACTAGAGAAAACAATGAGCAGTTCTTC. Translating it yields CASSLVGTRENNEQFF.

The chain carries TRBV12-3 or TRBV12-4 and TRBJ2-5; possible D gene TRBD1, 6 bases. The germline V and J ends were trimmed by 1 base and 7 bases, with 7 bases remaining between them. This CDR3 region has 12 residues. The CDR3 region has the DNA TGTGCCAGCAGTTTAGGAGGGGGGACCCAGTACTTC. Translating gives CASSLGGGTQYF.

The chain combines TRBV5-4 with TRBJ1-1; the D gene is possibly TRBD1 (5 bases). This CDR3 region has 14 residues. V was pared by 5 bases and J by 5 bases, with 16 bases between. Germline V CDR1 and CDR2: SGHNT, YYREEE (reference sequence). The CDR3 DNA is TGTGCCAGCAGTTCGGGGCTAGGGAGGACTGAAGCTTTCTTT. Amino acids: CASSSGLGRTEAFF.

This clone was detected many times. V and J are TRBV6-5 and TRBJ2-1; 10 bases fit TRBD2. Per the germline V gene, CDR1 is MNHEY and CDR2 is SVGAGI. The CDR3 length is 14 residues. J was trimmed by 8 bases and V by 7 bases; bases with no gene match: 8. CDR3 DNA sequence: TGTGCCAGCAACCCCGGGACTAGCGTTGATGAGCAGTTCTTC. It codes for CASNPGTSVDEQFF.

The rearrangement uses TRBV5-1 and TRBJ2-7; 7 positions match TRBD2. CDR1 and CDR2 (germline): SGHRS, YFSETQ. With V trimmed by 7 bases and J by 1 base, 5 bases remained unmatched. The CDR3 covers 13 residues. CDR3 in DNA: TGCGCCAGCGGAGAGGGAGGGTCCTACGAGCAGTACTTC. Residues: CASGEGGSYEQYF.

V and J are TRBV6-6 and TRBJ1-5; D is perhaps TRBD1 (5 bases). Germline V gene data show CDR1 as MNHNY and CDR2 as SVGAGI (reference sequence). V lost 2 bases and J lost 5, with 16 bases in between. There are 16 residues in the CDR3. CDR3 in amino acids: CASSYLDRPPHQPQHF. The CDR3 DNA reads as TGTGCCAGCAGTTACCTTGACAGACCGCCCCATCAGCCCCAGCATTTT.

The chain has TRBV15 and TRBJ2-7, with D perhaps TRBD1 (6 bases). Trimming shortened V by 8 bases and J by 2 bases, and 13 bases separated the two germline ends. The CDR3 runs 13 residues. Germline V gene lookup returns CDR1 LNHNV and CDR2 YYDKDF (reference sequence). The CDR3 DNA is TGTGCCACCTTGTGGGACACCCCCTACGAGCAGTACTTC. Protein sequence: CATLWDTPYEQYF.

V and J are TRBV12-3 or TRBV12-4 and TRBJ1-1; D may be TRBD1 (6 bases). Trimming stripped 5 bases from V and 5 bases from J, with 12 bases between. The CDR3 spans 13 residues. The CDR3 spells CASSVGGRTEAFF. The CDR3 nucleotides read TGTGCCAGCAGTGTTGGGGGCAGGACTGAAGCTTTCTTT.